This record looks at one T cell receptor (beta chain) sequence and its context. The data belong to a study of blood T cell repertoires in COVID-19. Study background: From the United States, Italy and Spain came samples of acute and convalescent COVID-19. Sources were T cells, B-cell-depleted T cells, or PBMCs; the material itself was cDNA or gDNA.

V lost 4 bases, J lost 3 bases, and 9 bases stayed unmatched. This CDR3 has 16 amino acids. Germline-derived CDR1 and CDR2 are LGHNA and YNFKEQ. In the study's own analysis: Scientists estimated how many nucleated cells there were by amplifying reference gene primers. TCRdb's copy holds only in-frame clones and misses some; the assay was immunoSEQ multiplex PCR. From that table come the V and J calls and clone size; the DNA was used to work out D and trimming. The sample records some 130,000 clones, roughly 90% being singletons. The sequencing input was peripheral blood. The receptor was derived from a man between 50 and 59 years old with active COVID-19. The chain combines TRBV4-2 with TRBJ2-7, with TRBD1 matching over 10 bases. In DNA form, the CDR3 reads TGTGCCAGCAGCCGGAAAAAGGGACAGGGGATCTACGAGCAGTACTTC. It yields the protein CASSRKKGQGIYEQYF.